This T cell receptor beta chain derives from a study of early T cells in non-severe SARS-CoV-2 infection (dated by TCRdb to about 2021). Context from the whole study: Bulk RNA from unsorted whole blood was used for TCR sequencing, so alpha and beta chains could not be paired.

The receptor library was made with 5' RACE. The instrument given in TCRdb is NextSeq 500. The TCR library protocol attached unique molecular identifiers to individual cDNA molecules to correct for sequencing error and PCR bias. Sequencing covered both TCR alpha and beta chains, and within each sample the abundances of alpha and beta sequences were tightly co-correlated. From the authors' description of their analysis: Decombinator V4 was used to annotate the V gene, J gene and CDR3 of the TCR sequences. TCRs were defined as expanded if a significant change between any two time points was detected under a Poisson model with p below 0.0001. TCR abundances were normalised to the total number of TCRs sequenced per sample and expressed as counts per million. MAIT TCRs were defined by TRAV1-2 paired with TRAJ12, TRAJ20 or TRAJ33, and iNKT TCRs by TRAV10 paired with TRAJ18. VDJdb, accessed 1 November 2021, was searched for CMV, EBV and SARS-CoV-2 annotated TCRs, excluding TCRs annotated for multiple antigens. TCRdb trimmed the raw reads at Q25, called clones with MiXCR and kept productive beta chains. Rows merge per CDR3 protein into single entries with the most common DNA and genes. The V and J calls, along with clone size, are taken from TCRdb and not from the paper's own processing. The sample data list 120,000 or so distinct CDR3 sequences, and around 12% of these were observed just once. 3% to 4.5% of the sample rests with the top ten.

Overall study outcomes, separate from this receptor: Matching against VDJdb was skewed toward anti-spike CD8 responses, likely underestimated virus-specific expansions, and missed private and CD4 specificities.

Concerning this clonotype itself: Its antigen is currently not known. Per-nucleotide qualities are absent, and no much larger clonotype sits a single base away.

The study was a case-control design nested within a healthcare worker cohort in London, UK, with weekly nasopharyngeal swab PCR tests and blood sampling. Healthcare workers were recruited between 23 and 31 March 2020, during the week of the UK lockdown, and were followed weekly for up to roughly 15 weeks. The CDR3 measures 14 amino acids from cysteine to phenylalanine. CDR3 DNA only is kept here, 42 bases in frame from base 1. Via the germline V gene, CDR1 is SGHRS and CDR2 YFSETQ. V is pared back by 4 bases and J by 4 bases, with 14 bases lying between the germline termini. This TCR came from an adult who was a healthcare worker with PCR-confirmed SARS-CoV-2 infection or an uninfected control (not recorded which). The chain joins TRBV5-1 to TRBJ1-1; the D gene lacks a confident call. The sample in question was whole blood, obtained at baseline. The bases read TGCGCCAGCAGCGAAAGCGGGTTTAGCACTGAAGCTTTCTTT. Its coded protein is CASSESGFSTEAFF.